The 2 T cell receptor beta chains below all came from one sample that was sequenced in a study of response to subunit inactivated influenza vaccine. TCRdb fed the RT-PCR reads into MiXCR, producing one record per CDR3 protein. Of 500,000 to 600,000 distinct CDR3 sequences listed, approximately 10% were seen once; the top ten hold approximately 11%. The sample was also linked to a second study, of T cells expressing NK-cell markers. Turning to that study: TCR beta libraries carry UMIs added by 5'RACE template switching.

Source: PBMCs from blood, taken on the day of vaccination. The receptors originated from a man aged 50-59 years who received an inactivated influenza vaccine.

This CDR3 is CASSLTGPLYEQYF. The CDR3 nucleotides are TGTGCCAGCAGTTTAACGGGGCCCCTCTACGAGCAGTACTTC. V and J are TRBV12-3 or TRBV12-4 and TRBJ2-7; D is perhaps TRBD1 or TRBD2 (5 bases each). V lost 2 bases, J lost 3 bases, and 11 bases lay in between. The CDR3 has 14 residues.

The chain is built from TRBV5-4 and TRBJ2-2; D might be TRBD1 (6 bases). CDR1 and CDR2 from the germline V gene are SGHNT and YYREEE (reference sequence). The CDR3 runs to 16 residues. Trimming cost V 4 bases and J 5 bases, with 18 bases left between them. This CDR3 reads CASSPYLAGDTGELFF. The DNA of the CDR3 is TGTGCCAGCAGCCCCTACCTGGCAGGGGATACCGGGGAGCTGTTTTTT.